Sequencing of this TCR beta chain was carried out in a study of cytomegalovirus exposure and HLA in healthy donors. The CDR3 covers 17 residues. Germline values: CDR1 SGHRS, CDR2 YFSETQ. V dropped 3 bases and J dropped 3; count of bases not matched to a gene: 6. These donors counted as nominally healthy when sampled, but unrecorded immune exposures were likely. A multiplex PCR was run with 60 Vbeta primers and 13 Jbeta primers. Sequencing was performed with immunoSEQ multiplex PCR; in TCRdb, only in-frame clones are kept and a portion is missing. Seen here are 150,000 to 200,000 clones, around 81% observed once, and the top ten hold 2% to 2.5%.

Sample: PBMCs. The receptor comes from a woman aged 25 to 45 in good health and CMV-seropositive. This rearrangement joins TRBV5-1 to TRBJ2-6, with 10 positions matching TRBD1. The CDR3: CASSSGQGRVGANVLTF. Written as DNA, the CDR3 is TGCGCCAGCAGCTCGGGACAGGGGAGGGTTGGGGCCAACGTCCTGACTTTC. The full variable domain, its missing parts supplied by reference TRBV5-1 and TRBJ2-6, is KAGVTQTPRYLIKTRGQQVTLSCSPISGHRSVSWYQQTPGQGLQFLFEYFSETQRNKGNFPGRFSGRQFSNSRSEMNVSTLELGDSALYLCASSSGQGRVGANVLTFGAGSRLTVL.